This entry concerns a single T cell receptor (beta chain). It has no known antigen specificity. No much larger clone exists at a distance of one base, and base qualities are not known. The data stem from a study of blood T cell repertoires in COVID-19 (dated by TCRdb to about 2020). Looking at the study overall: Collaborator samples came from the United States, Italy and Spain and covered acute and convalescent phases of COVID-19. The material from the prospective study consisted of cDNA or gDNA derived from T cells, B-cell-depleted T cells, or PBMCs. Deeply sampled blood TCRbeta repertoires from subjects exposed to, actively infected with, or recovered from COVID-19 were included in the dataset. The repertoires were made available in a free public database intended to serve as a resource for research on the immune response to SARS-CoV-2. The samples were drawn from two sources: the first 160 participants of the ongoing ImmuneRACE study, and 1,000 to 1,500 subjects contributed by 6 global collaborators. Nearly every sample came with metadata listing a de-identified subject ID, COVID-19 status, age in years and sex. Where HLA class I and class II types were available, the types were taken from metadata supplied by the sample provider, not from assay-based typing.

Results the study describes overall, beyond this receptor: The amount of clinical and demographic metadata varied by source and participant and was provided uncurated.

The immunoSEQ Assay, a bias-controlled multiplex PCR, was used to amplify TCRbeta CDR3 regions from genomic DNA. The study's own analysis went as follows. Nucleated cell counts per sample were estimated from amplification of reference gene primers within the assay. Sequence reads were collapsed and filtered to measure the absolute abundance of every unique TCRbeta CDR3 rearrangement. For each sample, productive Simpson clonality was calculated as the square root of Simpson's diversity index across productive rearrangements. The immuneACCESS repertoire file appears here via TCRdb, limited to in-frame rearrangements. These files lack a portion of the clones; in checked studies, under half of the deficit traces to unresolved V genes, and the cause of the others is not known. V, J and clone size are those of that table, while D and trimming were read from the DNA. The sample records about 270,000 clones, over 85% of which are singletons. The ten most abundant clones make up around 1.9% of the sample.

Germline trimming amounts to 4 bases on V and 5 bases on J, with 9 as the count of junction bases outside the gene matches. CDR1 and CDR2, per the germline V gene (reference sequence), are SGHNT and YYREEE. CDR3 length: 15 amino acids, cysteine to phenylalanine. Only the CDR3 portion is preserved as DNA: 45 bases, with reading frame beginning at the first base. Enrolling through a virtual design, the prospective study's participants ranged in age from roughly 18 to 95 years and lived across roughly 24 United States geographic areas. Cohort assignment in the prospective study relied on participant-reported clinical history from a screening survey and a study questionnaire. ImmuneRACE Cohort 3 recovered participants were defined by two consecutive negative NP/OP PCR tests, healthcare professional clearance, or symptom resolution. Mobile phlebotomists in the prospective study collected whole blood, serum and a nasopharyngeal or oropharyngeal swab from every participant. Participants in the prospective study had the option to provide additional blood draws and questionnaires over a 2-month period. Prospective study blood samples were shipped either frozen or at room temperature before DNA extraction.

The sequence links TRBV5-4 to TRBJ2-5; TRBD2 lines up with 9 middle nucleotides. Sequencing used PBMCs or T cells enriched from blood (not recorded which). The clonotype was recovered from a woman aged 55-69 years who had recovered from COVID-19. CDR3 reads: CASSQSGRMRETQYF. In nucleotide form, the sequence is TGTGCCAGCAGCCAAAGCGGGAGGATGCGCGAGACCCAGTACTTC.